This T cell receptor beta chain was observed in a study of shared T cell receptors in the human thymus (dated by TCRdb to the early 2020s). Context from the whole study: The study investigated the way shared, self-reactive T-cell receptor alpha chains are produced in the human thymus.

Library method: the immunoSEQ multiplex PCR assay. TCRdb's version of the immuneACCESS table is confined to in-frame rearrangements and falls short of the full clone set. An unresolved V gene accounts for under half of the shortfall where checked; the remainder is of unknown origin. The sample table records approximately 760,000 clones; approximately 83% of these occur just once. The top ten hold 0.0095% to 0.013% of the sample. Of note for this clone: What antigen it recognizes has not been identified. It has no much larger one-base neighbor in the sample; base qualities were not kept.

These same records also appear under a second study, on human thymus T cells. According to the second study: Donors were immunologically healthy infants undergoing open corrective cardiac surgery for congenital heart defects in Finland. Thymus tissue was collected as surgical resects that were removed during corrective cardiac surgery. Usage of V and J gene segments appeared to be biased in both the thymic and the peripheral blood repertoires. Highly overlapping thymic TCR repertoires among unrelated individuals were reported in the related research. The study characterized TCR alpha and beta repertoires from fewer than ten infant thymus samples and a few related peripheral blood samples. The infant donors were roughly 7 to 244 days old, and the cohort included roughly six males and a couple of females. After being mechanically released from the tissue, thymocytes were kept at -70 degrees C in pellets of roughly 10-33 million cells. A QIAsymphony instrument was used to extract genomic DNA from frozen cell pellets. The immunoSEQ multiplex PCR assay was used to amplify the TCRB and TCRAD loci from a standardized quantity of quality-controlled genomic DNA. The amplicons spanned the V(D)J region and were long enough to cover the CDR3 and allow V and J genes to be identified. Through the commercial immunoSEQ service, the amplicons were sequenced on an Illumina platform. Primer bias and sequencing errors were corrected as previously described, and TCRAD and TCRB were defined on the basis of the IMGT database. Repertoires were analysed with immunoSEQ Analyzer 3.0 and VDJTools, covering basic statistics, V/J segment usage, diversity estimates, rarefaction and pairwise overlap. Chao1, ChaoE, Efron-Thisted, Shannon and inverse Simpson indices were used to estimate diversity, which was also estimated on datasets down-sampled to the smallest sample. Repertoire overlap was determined by strict matching of CDR3 nucleotide sequence, V gene and J gene, and Jaccard-based multidimensional scaling clustering was applied. On average, thymus samples gave around 810,000 unique TCRB clonotypes, whereas blood samples gave 75,000 to 95,000.

Sample: thymocytes. The sequence was obtained from a girl less than two years old with a congenital heart defect. Donor details come from another sample of the same person, matched by shared clones.

The sequenced DNA is TGTGCCAGCAGCTCGGGACTCATTTATGGCTACACCTTC. Its translation reads: CASSSGLIYGYTF. The rearrangement joined TRBV7-8 to TRBJ1-2; the best D guess is TRBD1, with 5 bases matching. Inclusive of the bounding cysteine and phenylalanine, the CDR3 is 13 residues long. Just CDR3 DNA is preserved here, 39 bases in frame from base 1. The germline V gene sets CDR1 to SGHVS and CDR2 to FQNEAQ. V lost 4 bases and J lost 5 bases; the stretch between them is 11 bases long.